Presented here are 29 T cell receptor beta chains from one specimen sequenced in a study of blood T cell repertoires in COVID-19. The data were produced by immunoSEQ multiplex PCR, yet TCRdb's version contains in-frame clones alone and is incomplete. The sample includes 85,000 to 100,000 clones, approximately 70% of them seen just once. Sequencing input: peripheral blood. Source of these receptors: a woman between 55 and 75 years old in a cohort sampled during active or convalescent COVID-19.

V gene TRBV7-6 combines with J gene TRBJ2-1; the match to TRBD2 covers 10 bases. Germline assignment: CDR1 SGHVS and CDR2 FNYEAQ. The V gene end was trimmed by 1 base and the J gene end by 0 bases; junction bases not matched to a gene: 3. This CDR3 has 17 amino acids. CDR3 bases: TGTGCCAGCAGCTTAGGGAGGACTAGCGGCTCCTACAATGAGCAGTTCTTC. Protein product: CASSLGRTSGSYNEQFF.

The V gene is TRBV12-5, the J gene TRBJ1-5; D gene uncertain. Germline-derived CDR1 and CDR2 are LGHNT and FRNRAP. The length of the CDR3 is 16 residues. Trimming left V 2 bases short and J 3 bases short, with 14 bases between. CDR3 bases: TGTGCTAGTGGTTTGTCGAGGGCCGTACCCAATCAGCCCCAGCATTTT. Translation gives CASGLSRAVPNQPQHF. The full variable domain, rest sourced from reference TRBV12-5 and TRBJ1-5, is DARVTQTPRHKVTEMGQEVTMRCQPILGHNTVFWYRQTMMQGLELLAYFRNRAPLDDSGMPKDRFSAEMPDATLATLKIQPSEPRDSAVYFCASGLSRAVPNQPQHFGDGTRLSIL.

This clone was recorded only once. The chain has TRBV27 and TRBJ2-7, with TRBD1 identical over 11 bases. Germline V gene sequence: CDR1 MNHEY, CDR2 SMNVEV (reference sequence). This CDR3 region has 15 residues. V gave up 6 bases and J gave up 2 bases; unmatched junction bases: 6. CDR3 loop: CASRGGGQGAYEQYF. Written as DNA, the CDR3 is TGTGCCAGCAGGGGTGGGGGACAGGGGGCCTACGAGCAGTACTTC.

The V gene is TRBV4-3, the J gene TRBJ1-6; D might be TRBD1 (6 bases). The CDR3 extends over 17 amino acids. The germline V gene has CDR1 LGHNA and CDR2 YSLEER. Trimming cost V 1 base and J 6 bases, with 16 bases left between them. The CDR3 DNA sequence: TGCGCCAGCAGCCAAGCCCCCTGGACAGAGAGTAATTCACCCCTCCACTTT. Its protein is CASSQAPWTESNSPLHF.

The chain is built from TRBV5-1 and TRBJ1-1, with D possibly matching TRBD1 (6 bases). Trimming took 3 bases from V and 1 from J, leaving 13 bases between them. Germline V CDR1 and CDR2: SGHRS, YFSETQ. This CDR3 contains 15 residues. Here the CDR3 reads CASSSTTRGNTEAFF. The CDR3 nucleotides are TGCGCCAGCAGCTCAACGACCAGGGGGAACACTGAAGCTTTCTTT.

Of note for this clone: The sample has other DNA sequences that encode this CDR3 too. V gene TRBV3-1 (or the pseudogene TRBV3-2) combines with J gene TRBJ2-2, with 7 nucleotides matching TRBD2. V trimming: 1 base; J trimming: 4 bases; junction bases outside the gene matches: 0. Germline-derived CDR1 and CDR2 are LGHDT and YNNKEL (reference sequence). The CDR3 has 14 residues. The CDR3 nucleotides are TGTGCCAGCAGCCAAGCGGGGGGCACCGGGGAGCTGTTTTTT. This sequence encodes CASSQAGGTGELFF.

This CDR3 reads CASRGTGTNEQYF. The DNA for the CDR3 is TGTGCCAGTAGGGGGACAGGTACGAACGAGCAGTACTTC. V usage is TRBV19 and J usage is TRBJ2-7; 8 positions match TRBD1. CDR3 length equals 13 residues. Germline V lookup: CDR1 LNHDA, CDR2 SQIVND (reference sequence). V was pared by 6 bases and J by 5 bases, with 6 bases of the junction left unmatched.

This sequence joins TRBV5-1 and TRBJ1-2; D possibly corresponds to TRBD1 (5 bases). CDR1 and CDR2 (germline): SGHRS, YFSETQ. The V end was cut by 2 bases, the J end by 5 bases, with 13 bases between. The CDR3 loop spans 14 amino acids. The CDR3 DNA is TGCGCCAGCAGCTTCACTCAGGGTTTGTATGGCTACACCTTC. Translating it yields CASSFTQGLYGYTF.

V is TRBV10-3 and J is TRBJ2-1; 10 nucleotides agree with TRBD2. The trim removed 7 bases at V and 10 bases at J, leaving 13 bases unmatched. CDR3 length equals 15 residues. CDR1 ENHRY and CDR2 SYGVKD come from the germline V gene. In DNA, the CDR3 is TGTGCCATCAACCCTAGCGGGAGTAGGGGGACGGAGCAGTTCTTC. Protein product: CAINPSGSRGTEQFF.

This chain links TRBV6-2 or TRBV6-3 with TRBJ1-5; no definite D call. The CDR3 length is 14 residues. Between the trimmed V and J ends, which lost 2 bases and 9 bases, there was a span of 14 bases. Germline values: CDR1 MNHEY, CDR2 SVGEGT. The CDR3 loop is CASSYQAGLGPQHF. DNA for the CDR3: TGTGCCAGCAGTTACCAGGCAGGCTTGGGGCCCCAGCATTTT.

The sample holds one count of this clone. The V and J genes are TRBV15 and TRBJ2-3; 8 bases align to TRBD2. Germline V gives CDR1 LNHNV, CDR2 YYDKDF (reference sequence). CDR3 size: 16 residues. The trim removed 6 bases at V and 4 bases at J, leaving 12 bases unmatched. CDR3 coding DNA: TGTGCCACCAGGGGGTTACGCGGGGGGCCCGCAGATACGCAGTATTTT. It codes for CATRGLRGGPADTQYF.

The rearrangement uses TRBV4-2 and TRBJ2-2; 12 positions match TRBD2. V shed 4 bases and J 1 base; nucleotides not matched to a gene: 7. The germline CDR1 and CDR2 sequences are LGHNA and YNFKEQ. The CDR3 is made up of 18 amino acids. CDR3 region: CASSLRLAGALNTGELFF. The CDR3 DNA reads TGTGCCAGCAGCCTCCGACTAGCGGGGGCCCTGAACACCGGGGAGCTGTTTTTT.

The genes are TRBV30 and TRBJ1-2; D unresolved. CDR3 size: 14 residues. The V gene's germline CDR1 is GTSNPN and CDR2 SVGIG (reference sequence). The V and J ends lost 0 bases and 8 bases respectively, with 16 bases between them. The CDR3 spells CAWSVLGRVGGYTF. The CDR3 region has the DNA TGTGCCTGGAGTGTACTTGGCCGCGTGGGCGGCTACACCTTC.

The chain links TRBV7-2 to TRBJ2-5, with D tentatively TRBD1 (5 bases). CDR3 size: 13 residues. Germline V gives CDR1 SGHTA, CDR2 FQGNSA. V was clipped by 3 bases and J by 5 bases, with 10 bases between them. The chain's CDR3 is CASSFRSGETQYF. CDR3 DNA sequence: TGTGCCAGCAGCTTTAGATCAGGGGAGACCCAGTACTTC.

This CDR3 reads CASRTQQGTRTDTQYF. The DNA for the CDR3 is TGTGCCAGCAGGACCCAACAGGGGACCCGCACAGATACGCAGTATTTT. The V gene is TRBV2, the J gene TRBJ2-3; 7 bases fit TRBD1. The V segment lost 6 bases and the J segment 1 base; nucleotides outside the gene matches: 10. This CDR3 contains 16 residues. CDR1 is SNHLY and CDR2 is FYNNEI in the germline V gene.

This clone is medium-sized within its sample. The chain joins TRBV2 to TRBJ1-2; 7 nucleotides align to TRBD1. The trim removed 6 bases at V and 6 bases at J, leaving 7 bases unmatched. The CDR3 runs 13 residues. From germline, CDR1 is SNHLY and CDR2 FYNNEI. Here the CDR3 reads CASRVTGADGYTF. CDR3 DNA: TGTGCCAGCAGGGTAACAGGGGCAGATGGCTACACCTTC.

The chain is built from TRBV5-1 and TRBJ2-5; 8 nucleotides agree with TRBD1. In germline, CDR1 is SGHRS, CDR2 YFSETQ. Trimming took 0 bases from V and 1 from J; bases not matched to a gene: 5. The CDR3 runs to 16 residues. CDR3: CASSLGTGRSQETQYF. The CDR3 DNA is TGCGCCAGCAGCTTGGGGACAGGGAGAAGCCAAGAGACCCAGTACTTC.

The V call is TRBV4-3, the J call TRBJ2-3, with 7 bases that match TRBD2. The V gene end was trimmed by 0 bases and the J gene end by 6 bases; junction bases not matched to a gene: 6. Germline assignment: CDR1 LGHNA and CDR2 YSLEER. The CDR3 consists of 15 residues. The CDR3 DNA follows: TGCGCCAGCAGCCAAGATCGATGGGAGGGGGATACGCAGTATTTT. It translates to CASSQDRWEGDTQYF.

The chain has TRBV19 and TRBJ2-1; D might be TRBD1 (5 bases). CDR3 length: 16 residues. The V gene lost 4 bases and the J gene lost 0 bases, with 13 bases spanning the gap. Looked up from germline, CDR1 is LNHDA and CDR2 is SQIVND (reference sequence). CDR3 DNA: TGTGCCAGTAGTACTACCAGGGTGGGCTCCTACAATGAGCAGTTCTTC. It is translated as CASSTTRVGSYNEQFF.

The chain links TRBV19 to TRBJ2-7, with D maybe TRBD1 (5 bases). Looked up from germline, CDR1 is LNHDA and CDR2 is SQIVND (reference sequence). CDR3 size: 14 residues. Trimming cost V 0 bases and J 6 bases, with 12 bases left between them. The CDR3 coding sequence is TGTGCCAGTAGTATAGAGGCCAGGGCCAGCGAGCAGTACTTC. Amino acid sequence: CASSIEARASEQYF. Looking up the rest from reference TRBV19 and TRBJ2-7 gives the full variable domain: DGGITQSPKYLFRKEGQNVTLSCEQNLNHDAMYWYRQDPGQGLRLIYYSQIVNDFQKGDIAEGYSVSREKKESFPLTVTSAQKNPTAFYLCASSIEARASEQYFGPGTRLTVT.

The J gene is TRBJ2-1, the V gene TRBV5-8; D perhaps matches TRBD1 (5 bases). Trimming left V 4 bases short and J 9 bases short, with 8 bases between. Germline lookup yields CDR1 SGHTS and CDR2 YDEGEE. The CDR3 contains 11 residues. In nucleotides, the CDR3 is TGTGCCAGCAGCCTGACAGTTGAGCAGTTCTTC. Its translation is CASSLTVEQFF.

This clone appeared a few times. The gene calls are TRBV6-4 and TRBJ1-5; no clear D. V was cut by 4 bases and J by 0 bases, with 7 bases left in between. The CDR3 runs 14 residues. CDR1 and CDR2 (germline): MRHNA, SNTAGT. DNA for the CDR3: TGTGCCAGCAGTGTCCGGGTTAGCAATCAGCCCCAGCATTTT. This gives the protein CASSVRVSNQPQHF.

As concerns this clone: It may be a read error: a sequence one base away is much more abundant. The genes are TRBV11-2 and TRBJ1-2; weak D call: TRBD1 (6 bases). Germline V lookup: CDR1 SGHAT, CDR2 FQNNGV. V was clipped by 2 bases and J by 3 bases, with 7 bases between them. This CDR3 has 13 residues. In DNA form, the CDR3 reads TGTGCCAGCAGCTTACAGGGGTACTATGGCTACACCTTC. It translates to CASSLQGYYGYTF.

V gene TRBV3-1 (or the pseudogene TRBV3-2) combines with J gene TRBJ1-3, with no clear D. The CDR3 contains 15 residues. Germline V gives CDR1 LGHDT, CDR2 YNNKEL (reference sequence). The V gene lost 0 bases and the J gene lost 4 bases, with 10 bases spanning the gap. The CDR3 DNA is TGTGCCAGCAGCCAAGATTTAGACAAAGGAAACACCATATATTTT. Protein product: CASSQDLDKGNTIYF.

This chain links TRBV27 with TRBJ2-7; 7 bases match TRBD1. The CDR3 covers 16 residues. Germline values: CDR1 MNHEY, CDR2 SMNVEV (reference sequence). J gave up 3 bases and V 2 bases, and 10 bases lay outside the gene matches. The CDR3, as DNA: TGTGCCAGCAGTTTAACCGGGACAGTACAGGGCTACGAGCAGTACTTC. Amino acid sequence: CASSLTGTVQGYEQYF.

The chain links TRBV28 to TRBJ1-4, with D unclear. CDR1 is MDHEN, CDR2 SYDVKM, per germline. Trimming pared 6 bases from V and 7 bases from J, leaving 9 bases between. The CDR3 spans 12 residues. CDR3 nucleotide sequence: TGTGCCAGCAGACTGAGTGGTGAAAAACTGTTTTTT. Encoded protein: CASRLSGEKLFF.

The J gene is TRBJ1-3, the V gene TRBV19; D remains unclear. This CDR3 contains 16 residues. Germline V gene data show CDR1 as LNHDA and CDR2 as SQIVND (reference sequence). Trimming removed 3 bases from V and 0 bases from J, with 12 bases in between. The CDR3 protein is CASSISSGSSGNTIYF. CDR3 nucleotides: TGTGCCAGTAGTATTTCATCCGGGAGCTCTGGAAACACCATATATTTT.

The gene calls are TRBV3-1 (or the pseudogene TRBV3-2) and TRBJ2-7, with unresolved D. The germline V and J ends were trimmed by 4 bases and 7 bases, with 11 bases remaining between them. This CDR3 is built from 12 residues. The germline CDR1 and CDR2 sequences are LGHDT and YNNKEL (reference sequence). CDR3 amino acids: CASSLTLSEQYF. The CDR3, as DNA: TGTGCCAGCAGCCTAACTTTGAGTGAGCAGTACTTC.

This clone was recorded only once. V and J are TRBV18 and TRBJ2-7, with TRBD1 as a possible D gene (5 bases). CDR3 length equals 14 residues. Germline V gives CDR1 KGHSH, CDR2 LQKENI. The germline V and J ends were trimmed by 1 base and 1 base, with 8 bases remaining between them. CDR3 sequence: CASSPLDRSYEQYF. CDR3 nucleotides: TGTGCCAGCTCACCACTCGACAGATCCTACGAGCAGTACTTC.